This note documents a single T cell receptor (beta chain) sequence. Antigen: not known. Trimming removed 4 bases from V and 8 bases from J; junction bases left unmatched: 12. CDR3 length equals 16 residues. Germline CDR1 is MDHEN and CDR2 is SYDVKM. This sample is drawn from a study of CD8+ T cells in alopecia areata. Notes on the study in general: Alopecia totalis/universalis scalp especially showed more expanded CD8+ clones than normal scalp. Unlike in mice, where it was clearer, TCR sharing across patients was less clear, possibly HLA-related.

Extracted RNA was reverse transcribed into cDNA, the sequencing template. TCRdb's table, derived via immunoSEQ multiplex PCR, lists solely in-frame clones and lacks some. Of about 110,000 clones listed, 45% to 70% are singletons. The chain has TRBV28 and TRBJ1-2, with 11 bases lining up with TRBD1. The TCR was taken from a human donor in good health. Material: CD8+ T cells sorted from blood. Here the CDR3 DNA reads TGTGCCAGCAGTTCCTACTCCGGGACAGGGGGTTCCGGCTACACCTTC. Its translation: CASSSYSGTGGSGYTF.